This TCR beta chain was captured by sequencing in a study of blood T cell repertoires in COVID-19. Study-wide context: Donors in the United States, Italy and Spain gave samples during acute or convalescent COVID-19. The cDNA or gDNA used as material had been derived from T cells, B-cell-depleted T cells, or PBMCs.

Per the study methods: Reference gene primer amplification yielded estimated nucleated cell counts. Clones were sequenced by immunoSEQ multiplex PCR, and TCRdb holds only the in-frame ones, with some missing. V and J calls and clone size are those listed in that table; D and trimming were worked out from the DNA. The data hold about 100,000 clones, with roughly 92% observed a single time. From germline, CDR1 is LNHDA and CDR2 SQIVND (reference sequence). V lost 5 bases, J lost 1 base, and 3 bases stayed unmatched. The CDR3 covers 14 residues. J is TRBJ2-7 and V is TRBV19, with 9 bases fitting TRBD2. The sample taken for sequencing was peripheral blood. The origin of this receptor is a man in his 70s with acute or convalescent COVID-19. The CDR3 DNA follows: TGTGCCAGTAGTGCGGGGGGGACATCCTACGAGCAGTACTTC. This translates into CASSAGGTSYEQYF.